Listed here is a single TCR beta chain. This specimen belongs to a study of T cell changes during pregnancy in multiple sclerosis. Germline V gives CDR1 SEHNR, CDR2 FQNEAQ (reference sequence). The V gene lost 2 bases and the J gene lost 8 bases, with 13 bases spanning the gap. CDR3 length: 14 amino acids. Only in-frame clones appear in the TCRdb table, and some are missing; sequencing was by immunoSEQ multiplex PCR. The sample has just under 45,000 clones, 90% to 97% seen once. The sample here was peripheral blood, taken in the second trimester of pregnancy. This receptor was identified in a female donor with multiple sclerosis, enrolled in a pregnancy study. This chain uses TRBV7-9 with TRBJ1-3; no reliable D call. DNA for the CDR3: TGTGCCAGCAGCTTATTAAGACTGGAAGACACCATATATTTT. Its protein product is CASSLLRLEDTIYF.